Below, 14 T cell receptor beta chains from the same sample are listed, as sequenced in a study of molecular identifiers for immune sequencing clone quantification. Via MiXCR, TCRdb re-called the PCR reads, giving one row per CDR3 protein. Of approximately 680,000 distinct CDR3 sequences in the sample, roughly 27% are singletons; the top ten hold 0.78%. Sequencing input: naive CD8+ T cells from blood, with Jurkat cell RNA spiked in. Subset described: FACS-sorted CD8+CD4-CCR7+CD45RA+ naive T cells. Receptors were obtained from a human donor in good health. Some libraries in this study had Jurkat cell RNA spiked in.

This clonotype was detected only a few times. The rearrangement links TRBV25-1 to TRBJ1-5; possible D gene TRBD1, 6 bases. V shed 3 bases and J shed 5 bases, with 11 bases lying between them. The germline V gene encodes CDR1 MGHDK and CDR2 SYGVNS. This CDR3 has 14 residues. The chain's CDR3 is CASSDMGHDQPQHF. DNA for the CDR3: TGTGCCAGCAGTGACATGGGACACGATCAGCCCCAGCATTTT.

About this clonotype: This may stem from a read error, because a much larger clone lies one nucleotide away. Because the CDR3 is missing its conserved closing phenylalanine or tryptophan, this is likely a read error. V and J are TRBV13 and TRBJ1-1, with TRBD1 identical over 8 bases. The germline CDR1 and CDR2 sequences are PRHDT and FYEKMQ (reference sequence). CDR3 length: 15 residues. The V and J ends lost 4 bases and 4 bases, in that order; junction bases with no gene match: 8. CDR3 bases: TGTGCCAGCAGCTGGGGACAGGAAAGGAGCACTGAAGCTTTCTCT. Translation: CASSWGQERSTEAFS.

The V call is TRBV29-1, the J call TRBJ2-1; D not resolved. The CDR3 runs 11 residues. CDR1 and CDR2 (germline): SQVTM, ANQGSEA. V was shortened by 2 bases and J by 5 bases, with 4 bases between the two germline ends. This CDR3 reads CSVERHNEQFF. In DNA, the CDR3 is TGCAGCGTTGAACGGCACAATGAGCAGTTCTTC.

Turning to this clonotype: This sequence may be a read error, since a much larger clone differs from it by one base. The chain recombines TRBV4-3 with TRBJ1-6; 7 bases are shared with TRBD1. The CDR3 has 15 amino acids. Germline CDR1 reads LGHNA; CDR2 reads YSLEER. Here the CDR3 DNA reads TGCGCCCGCAGCCAAGACAGGGACTCTAATTCACCCCTCCACTTT. Residues: CARSQDRDSNSPLHF.

The chain recombines TRBV14 with TRBJ1-1; weak D call: TRBD1 (5 bases). There are 13 residues in the CDR3. V was pared by 3 bases and J by 6 bases, with 11 bases between. Germline CDR1 is SGHDN and CDR2 is FVKESK. The CDR3 DNA reads as TGTGCCAGCAGCCATAATGTGGGGGCTGAAGCTTTCTTT. This sequence encodes CASSHNVGAEAFF.

V usage is TRBV6-2 or TRBV6-3 and J usage is TRBJ1-1, with D hard to call. This CDR3 contains 16 residues. Germline CDR1 and CDR2: MNHEY and SVGEGT. Trimming took off 6 bases at V and 0 bases at J, with 17 bases between the two ends. CDR3 bases: TGTGCCAGCAGCATGGCCATCCAGAGGGTGAACACTGAAGCTTTCTTT. It codes for CASSMAIQRVNTEAFF.

Remarks on this clonotype: Possible read error: a much larger clone is one base away. This chain joins TRBV6-6 and TRBJ2-1; D may correspond to TRBD1 or TRBD2 (6 bases each). The CDR3 totals 14 residues. CDR1 MNHNY and CDR2 SVGAGI come from the germline V gene (reference sequence). V lost 4 bases, J lost 8 bases, and 15 bases lay in between. The DNA for the CDR3 is TGTGCCAGCAGTTCTAGCGAGGGGGGAGATGAGCAGTTCTTC. Amino acid sequence: CASSSSEGGDEQFF.

The chain's CDR3 is CASSYPTDRDEQYF. The CDR3 nucleotides are TGTGCCAGCAGTTACCCCACGGACAGGGATGAGCAGTACTTC. V is TRBV6-6 and J is TRBJ2-7; TRBD1 matches at 8 bases. This CDR3 spans 14 amino acids. V shed 2 bases and J 7 bases; nucleotides not matched to a gene: 7. Germline assignment: CDR1 MNHNY and CDR2 SVGAGI (reference sequence).

The table lists this clonotype with many counts. At one of its ends the junction is not consistent with the germline gene, which may arise from a read error. The V and J genes are TRBV4-2 and TRBJ2-3, with TRBD2 matching over 7 bases. The V gene's germline CDR1 is LGHNA and CDR2 YNFKEQ. This CDR3 is built from 16 residues. CDR3 residues: CASSQDFTSGTDTQYF. As DNA, the CDR3 is TGCGCCAGCAGCCAAGATTTTACTAGCGGCACAGATACGCAGTATTTT.

This clonotype occurred a few times. A junction boundary mismatches the germline segment, possibly from a read error. The V gene is TRBV6-2 or TRBV6-3, the J gene TRBJ2-3, with TRBD1 matching 8 bases. The CDR3 runs 15 residues. Per the germline V gene, CDR1 is MNHEY and CDR2 is SVGEGT. CDR3 protein: CAGSYSQGAKDTQYF. The CDR3 nucleotides read TGTGCCGGCAGTTACTCGCAGGGGGCTAAAGATACGCAGTATTTT.

A few counts support this clonotype. The chain's CDR3 is CASSQRLAPSTDTQYF. The CDR3 DNA reads TGTGCCAGCAGCCAAAGACTAGCGCCCAGCACAGATACGCAGTATTTT. The chain carries TRBV4-2 and TRBJ2-3, with 8 positions matching TRBD2. This CDR3 has 16 residues. CDR1 LGHNA and CDR2 YNFKEQ come from the germline V gene. V shed 2 bases, J shed 0 bases, and the junction held 4 bases outside the gene matches.

This clonotype has just a few counts. The chain employs TRBV6-2 or TRBV6-3 and TRBJ1-1; D is uncertain. The length of the CDR3 is 13 residues. Germline values: CDR1 MNHEY, CDR2 SVGEGT. Trimming took off 2 bases at V and 5 bases at J, with 9 bases between the two ends. The CDR3 here is CASSYRRPTEAFF. CDR3 DNA sequence: TGTGCCAGCAGTTACCGAAGGCCGACTGAAGCTTTCTTT.

Many counts were recorded for this clonotype. The V call is TRBV7-9, the J call TRBJ2-7, with D maybe TRBD2 (6 bases). The CDR3 runs to 13 residues. V lost 3 bases and J 2 bases, leaving 8 bases between the germline ends. Germline CDR1 is SEHNR and CDR2 is FQNEAQ (reference sequence). The CDR3 sequence: CASSLPGAYEQYF. The CDR3 DNA sequence: TGTGCCAGCAGCTTGCCGGGGGCCTACGAGCAGTACTTC.

On this clonotype: This could be a read error, since a much larger clone is one nucleotide away. The chain employs TRBV6-2 or TRBV6-3 and TRBJ1-2; D may be TRBD1 (5 bases). The germline CDR1 and CDR2 sequences are MNHEY and SVGEGT. The CDR3 length is 13 residues. The CDR3, as DNA: TGTGCCAGCAGTTACGGGGCTAACTATGGCTACTCCTTC. Translation: CASSYGANYGYSF.